These T cell receptor beta chains were read from a single sample in a study of cytomegalovirus exposure and HLA in healthy donors. The data were produced by immunoSEQ multiplex PCR, yet TCRdb's version contains in-frame clones alone and is incomplete. Its table records more than 60,000 clones. The specimen was PBMCs. These receptors all stem from a boy aged 5-17 years in good health and CMV-seronegative. CDR3s include the opening cysteine and the closing phenylalanine or tryptophan. A D gene is named only where the DNA matches it firmly.

j_gene | v_gene | len | d_gene | CDR3nt | CDR3aa
TRBJ2-1 | TRBV18 | 11 | - | TGTGCCAGCTCACCAGAGTCAGAGCAGTTCTTC | CASSPESEQFF
TRBJ2-3 | TRBV11-2 | 16 | TRBD1 | TGTGCCAGCAGCTCCCCCGGGACAGGGAATGTAGATACGCAGTATTTT | CASSSPGTGNVDTQYF
TRBJ2-1 | TRBV7-9 | 17 | - | TGTGCCAGCAGCCTAGGGCCTTCTCCCCCCTCCTACAATGAGCAGTTCTTC | CASSLGPSPPSYNEQFF
TRBJ2-1 | TRBV5-1 | 13 | TRBD2 | TGCGCCAGCAGTCTAGCGGGAGACTATGAGCAGTTCTTC | CASSLAGDYEQFF
TRBJ1-1 | TRBV7-8 | 15 | - | TGTGCCAGCAGCCGAAGGTTGGAGGGTAATGGGGTAGCTTTCTTT | CASSRRLEGNGVAFF
TRBJ1-2 | TRBV6-1 | 14 | TRBD1 | TGTGCCAGCAGTGGGACAGGGATTAACTATGGCTACACCTTC | CASSGTGINYGYTF
TRBJ2-7 | TRBV10-3 | 15 | - | TGTGCCATCAGTGAGGGGTTGGGGGGTACCTACGAGCAGTACTTC | CAISEGLGGTYEQYF
TRBJ2-2 | TRBV19 | 16 | - | TGTGCCAGTACTTCTGGGGCAGGGGCGGAGACCGGGGAGCTGTTTTTT | CASTSGAGAETGELFF
TRBJ2-5 | TRBV7-8 | 16 | TRBD2 | TGTGCCAGCAGCTTAGCAGTAGCGGGGGGGCCGGAGACCCAGTACTTC | CASSLAVAGGPETQYF
TRBJ2-7 | TRBV14 | 14 | TRBD1 | TGTGCCAGCAGCGTAATACTCGGGACAGCAGAGCAGTACTTC | CASSVILGTAEQYF
TRBJ2-7 | TRBV7-3 | 14 | - | TGTGCCAGCAGCTTAAATAGCAACTCCTACGAGCAGTACTTC | CASSLNSNSYEQYF
TRBJ1-4 | TRBV30 | 13 | TRBD1 | TGTGCCTGGGGGACAGGGGGCAATGAAAAACTGTTTTTT | CAWGTGGNEKLFF
TRBJ2-7 | TRBV2 | 12 | TRBD2 | TGTGCCAGCAGTTTGACTAGCGAGCAGCAGTACTTC | CASSLTSEQQYF
TRBJ2-1 | TRBV6-5 | 11 | TRBD2 | TGTGCCATCGGGGGGGGCCTTGAGCAGTTCTTC | CAIGGGLEQFF
TRBJ1-1 | TRBV6-5 | 9 | - | TGTGCCATCGAGATTGAAGCTTTCTTT | CAIEIEAFF
TRBJ1-1 | TRBV30 | 11 | - | TGTGCCTGGAGTGGGCAGATCGAAGCTTTCTTT | CAWSGQIEAFF
TRBJ2-5 | TRBV19 | 13 | - | TGTGCCAGCCGACAGCACCAACAAGAGACCCAGTACTTC | CASRQHQQETQYF
TRBJ1-1 | TRBV9 | 13 | - | TGTGCCAGCAGCGTAGTCAGTAACACTGAAGCTTTCTTT | CASSVVSNTEAFF
TRBJ1-1 | TRBV18 | 15 | - | TGTGCCAGCTCACCAGGGAAGGGGATGAACACTGAAGCTTTCTTT | CASSPGKGMNTEAFF
TRBJ2-1 | TRBV9 | 20 | TRBD2 | TGTGCCAGCAGCACCAGCGGACTAGCGGGAGAAGGGGTAGGGTACAATGAGCAGTTCTTC | CASSTSGLAGEGVGYNEQFF
TRBJ2-5 | TRBV6-5 | 13 | - | TGTGCCAGCAGTTATTCTTATCAAGAGACCCAGTACTTC | CASSYSYQETQYF
TRBJ1-3 | TRBV18 | 13 | - | TGTGCCAGCTACGCGTCATCTGGAAACACCATATATTTT | CASYASSGNTIYF
TRBJ2-7 | TRBV30 | 16 | TRBD2 | TGTGCCTGGAGTGTAGACCCAGCGGGGAACTCCTACGAGCAGTACTTC | CAWSVDPAGNSYEQYF
TRBJ2-7 | TRBV27 | 14 | TRBD1 | TGTGCCAGCAGCCTGACAGGGGGGGGCTACGAGCAGTACTTC | CASSLTGGGYEQYF
TRBJ1-1 | TRBV6-1 | 14 | TRBD1 | TGTGCCAGCAGGAGAGACAGGGTTAAGACTGAAGCTTTCTTT | CASRRDRVKTEAFF
TRBJ2-5 | TRBV7-7 | 12 | - | TGTGCCAGCAGCTTAGCGCGAGAGACCCAGTACTTC | CASSLARETQYF
TRBJ1-1 | TRBV9 | 14 | - | TGTGCCAGCAGCGTAGAGGGGTCGAACACTGAAGCTTTCTTT | CASSVEGSNTEAFF
TRBJ1-1 | TRBV11-2 | 14 | TRBD1 | TGTGCCAGCAGCCTAACAGGGGTTCGGACTGAAGCTTTCTTT | CASSLTGVRTEAFF
TRBJ1-3 | TRBV9 | 15 | - | TGTGCCAGCAGCGTTAATGGGGAGGCGGGAAACACCATATATTTT | CASSVNGEAGNTIYF
TRBJ1-1 | TRBV11-2 | 16 | - | TGTGCCAGCAGCTTAGTGTATGGGGGGGCTAGCACTGAAGCTTTCTTT | CASSLVYGGASTEAFF
TRBJ1-1 | TRBV11-1 | 15 | - | TGTGCCAGCAGCTTCGTCGGGGACTCGAGTACTGAAGCTTTCTTT | CASSFVGDSSTEAFF
TRBJ2-7 | TRBV9 | 15 | TRBD2 | TGTGCCAGCAGCGTAGTGGGCGGGAGCTCCTACGAGCAGTACTTC | CASSVVGGSSYEQYF
TRBJ1-1 | TRBV4-1 | 15 | - | TGCGCCAGCAGCCAAGGGGCAGGGGATACCACTGAAGCTTTCTTT | CASSQGAGDTTEAFF
TRBJ2-2 | TRBV6-1 | 12 | - | TGTGCCAGCAGGAGGGGGACCGGGGAGCTGTTTTTT | CASRRGTGELFF
TRBJ2-5 | TRBV4-2 | 13 | - | TGTGCCAGCAGGGATGGACATCGAGAGACCCAGTACTTC | CASRDGHRETQYF
TRBJ1-1 | TRBV2 | 17 | TRBD1 | TGTGCCAGCAGTGAAGCCATTCAGGGGGCGGCGGACACTGAAGCTTTCTTT | CASSEAIQGAADTEAFF
TRBJ2-3 | TRBV5-1 | 16 | - | TGCGCCAGCAGTGATGGGGCCGGCTTTAGCACAGATACGCAGTATTTT | CASSDGAGFSTDTQYF
TRBJ2-7 | TRBV7-2 | 15 | - | TGTGCCAGCAGCCATATCCGACAGGAGTCCTACGAGCAGTACTTC | CASSHIRQESYEQYF
TRBJ2-7 | TRBV6-5 | 14 | - | TGTGCCAGCAGTTATAGCAGGGGGGCCTACGAGCAGTACTTC | CASSYSRGAYEQYF
TRBJ1-1 | TRBV12-5 | 15 | TRBD1 | TGTGCTAGTGGTTTGATCCCGGGACAGCCGGCGGAAGCTTTCTTT | CASGLIPGQPAEAFF
TRBJ1-1 | TRBV11-1 | 14 | - | TGTGCCAGCAGCTTAATGCGGCAGCACACTGAAGCTTTCTTT | CASSLMRQHTEAFF
TRBJ2-7 | TRBV15 | 19 | TRBD1 | TGTGCCACCAGCAGGGATACGACAGGGAGTGGGCCTTGGTCCTACGAGCAGTACTTC | CATSRDTTGSGPWSYEQYF
TRBJ2-2 | TRBV7-6 | 16 | TRBD2 | TGTGCCAGCAATAGCCTCCTACGGGGGGACACCGGGGAGCTGTTTTTT | CASNSLLRGDTGELFF
TRBJ2-7 | TRBV6-6 | 13 | TRBD1 | TGTGCCAGTGAGGGACAGAACTCCTACGAGCAGTACTTC | CASEGQNSYEQYF
TRBJ1-6 | TRBV6-1 | 15 | - | TGTGCCAGCAGTGATGCGGGGGGGACGTTTTCACCCCTCCACTTT | CASSDAGGTFSPLHF
TRBJ2-7 | TRBV11-2 | 12 | - | TGTGCCAGCAGCTTTCACTCCTACGAGCAGTACTTC | CASSFHSYEQYF
TRBJ2-7 | TRBV29-1 | 14 | TRBD1 | TGCAGCACCTTGTCGGACAGGGGTGACAACGAGCAGTACTTC | CSTLSDRGDNEQYF
TRBJ2-7 | TRBV5-8 | 14 | - | TGTGCCAGCCCCCAGGGAAGGACGGACTACGAGCAGTACTTC | CASPQGRTDYEQYF
TRBJ1-1 | TRBV20-1 | 11 | TRBD1 | TGCAGAAGGGACAGGGCCACTGAAGCTTTCTTT | CRRDRATEAFF
TRBJ2-2 | TRBV5-1 | 15 | - | TGCGCCAGCAGCACCAGGGCGACCGCTCTTGGGGAGCTGTTTTTT | CASSTRATALGELFF
TRBJ1-1 | TRBV29-1 | 13 | - | TGCAGCGGAATTCCAGGGGAACGGGATGAAGCTTTCTTT | CSGIPGERDEAFF
TRBJ1-6 | TRBV5-1 | 12 | - | TGCGCCAGCAGGACGGGTAATTCACCCCTCCACTTT | CASRTGNSPLHF
TRBJ2-2 | TRBV7-9 | 12 | TRBD1 | TGTGCCAGCAGCCAAGATAGGGGGCGCCTGTTTTTT | CASSQDRGRLFF
TRBJ1-3 | TRBV19 | 17 | - | TGTGCCAGTAGTATAGATATTAGGCGGCTCTCTGGAAACACCATATATTTT | CASSIDIRRLSGNTIYF
TRBJ2-7 | TRBV19 | 15 | TRBD1 | TGTGCCAGTCAGCTGACAGGGGGGAGTACCTACGAGCAGTACTTC | CASQLTGGSTYEQYF